Following are 23 T cell receptor beta chains from one sample sequenced in a study of cytomegalovirus exposure and HLA in healthy donors. Use of 60 Vbeta and 13 Jbeta primers characterized the PCR. Clones were read by immunoSEQ multiplex PCR, and TCRdb kept only the in-frame ones, dropping some. Found here are approximately 170,000 clones, roughly 79% of them singletons; the top ten hold 7%. Sequences were obtained from PBMCs. Every receptor here comes from a woman aged 40 to 50 in good health and CMV-seropositive.

This chain uses TRBV5-6 with TRBJ2-5; maybe TRBD2 (5 bases). Germline lookup yields CDR1 SGHDT and CDR2 YYEEEE. This CDR3 comprises 14 residues. V was cut by 4 bases and J by 2 bases, with 12 bases left in between. CDR3 in amino acids: CASSLTGLQETQYF. The CDR3 DNA reads TGTGCCAGCAGCCTAACTGGACTTCAAGAGACCCAGTACTTC.

The chain links TRBV6-6 to TRBJ2-7; no reliable D call. The germline V gene encodes CDR1 MNHNY and CDR2 SVGAGI (reference sequence). The length of the CDR3 is 11 residues. V was trimmed by 6 bases and J by 7 bases, leaving 10 bases between them. CDR3 nucleotide sequence: TGTGCCAGCAGCCACTCTTGGGAGCAGTACTTC. It specifies CASSHSWEQYF.

This clone was seen only a few times. The J gene is TRBJ2-5, the V gene TRBV5-4; TRBD1 aligns across 11 bases. Germline V gene data show CDR1 as SGHNT and CDR2 as YYREEE (reference sequence). The CDR3 extends over 16 amino acids. V lost 4 bases to trimming and J lost 3 bases; unmatched junction nucleotides: 8. The DNA for the CDR3 is TGTGCCAGCAGCCCTGGGGACAGGGGGTATGAAGAGACCCAGTACTTC. The encoded protein is CASSPGDRGYEETQYF.

The rearrangement links TRBV2 to TRBJ2-2; TRBD2 matches 8 bases. V shed 2 bases and J 10 bases; nucleotides not matched to a gene: 12. The CDR3 extends over 16 amino acids. Germline V CDR1 and CDR2: SNHLY, FYNNEI. The CDR3 protein is CASSETPAGVSPELFF. CDR3 in DNA: TGTGCCAGCAGTGAAACCCCAGCGGGGGTGAGTCCGGAGCTGTTTTTT.

The chain has TRBV29-1 and TRBJ1-2; D ambiguous. CDR3 length: 11 residues. V was pared by 4 bases and J by 2 bases, with 5 bases between. CDR1 and CDR2 from the germline V gene are SQVTM and ANQGSEA. The CDR3 protein is CSVGGNYGYTF. DNA of the CDR3: TGCAGCGTTGGTGGCAACTATGGCTACACCTTC.

V gene TRBV4-2 combines with J gene TRBJ1-6; D is undetermined. Per the germline V gene, CDR1 is LGHNA and CDR2 is YNFKEQ. This CDR3 contains 18 residues. Trimming left V 1 base short and J 0 bases short, with 13 bases between. CDR3 nucleotide sequence: TGTGCCAGCAGCCAAGGACTCGAAGGCAGCTCCTATAATTCACCCCTCCACTTT. Amino acids: CASSQGLEGSSYNSPLHF.

The chain couples TRBV5-6 to TRBJ1-5; D is unclear. There are 13 residues in the CDR3. Trimming pared 5 bases from V and 6 bases from J, leaving 12 bases between. Germline V gives CDR1 SGHDT, CDR2 YYEEEE. The DNA of the CDR3 is TGTGCCAGCAGTTCGGGGTGGGGTCAGCCCCAGCATTTT. As protein: CASSSGWGQPQHF.

The rearrangement uses TRBV5-4 and TRBJ1-2; D is possibly TRBD1 (6 bases). There are 15 residues in the CDR3. Germline loops: CDR1 SGHNT, CDR2 YYREEE (reference sequence). V was trimmed by 1 base and J by 2 bases, leaving 12 bases between them. The CDR3 loop reads CASSLFQTGNYGYTF. The CDR3 DNA reads as TGTGCCAGCAGCTTGTTTCAGACAGGAAACTATGGCTACACCTTC.

This clone was recorded only once. The chain recombines TRBV9 with TRBJ2-5, with 10 bases fitting TRBD2. The CDR3 length is 16 residues. Losses at the gene ends were 0 bases for V and 5 bases for J; bases not matched to a gene: 7. CDR1 is SGDLS, CDR2 YYNGEE, per germline. DNA for the CDR3: TGTGCCAGCAGCGTAGACAGCGGGGGGGCCGGGGAGACCCAGTACTTC. This sequence encodes CASSVDSGGAGETQYF.

On this clone itself: This sample includes further DNA sequences coding for the same CDR3. The chain uses TRBV5-4 and TRBJ2-2; D is ambiguous. Trimming took 2 bases from V and 5 from J, leaving 4 bases between them. Germline V gene data show CDR1 as SGHNT and CDR2 as YYREEE (reference sequence). The CDR3 loop spans 12 amino acids. The CDR3 sequence is CASSLLTGELFF. As DNA, the CDR3 is TGTGCCAGCAGCTTACTTACCGGGGAGCTGTTTTTT.

This clone was detected once. V and J are TRBV7-8 and TRBJ1-1, with no clear D. Trimming pared 1 base from V and 9 bases from J, leaving 18 bases between. This CDR3 has 15 residues. CDR1 and CDR2 (germline): SGHVS, FQNEAQ. The CDR3 protein is CASSLDVASSPQAFF. The CDR3 coding sequence is TGTGCCAGCAGCTTAGACGTGGCCAGTTCCCCGCAAGCTTTCTTT.

The chain joins TRBV5-6 to TRBJ1-2, with 7 bases matching TRBD1. The germline V gene has CDR1 SGHDT and CDR2 YYEEEE. The CDR3 is made up of 13 amino acids. Trimming at V came to 9 bases and at J to 7 bases, leaving 12 bases not matched to a gene. The CDR3 DNA reads as TGTGCCACCGCCCTCGGAAGACAGGGTGGCTACACCTTC. The encoded protein is CATALGRQGGYTF.

The chain uses TRBV6-5 and TRBJ1-3; 9 nucleotides line up with TRBD1. Germline V CDR1 and CDR2: MNHEY, SVGAGI. J gave up 7 bases and V 6 bases, and 1 base lay outside the gene matches. This CDR3 contains 12 residues. The CDR3, as DNA: TGTGCCAGCAGGGGGACAGGGAACACCATATATTTT. As protein: CASRGTGNTIYF.

The CDR3 protein is CASSAQERGSTDTQYF. In nucleotides, the CDR3 is TGTGCCAGCAGCGCCCAAGAGCGGGGTAGCACAGATACGCAGTATTTT. This chain links TRBV5-6 with TRBJ2-3, with TRBD2 identical over 7 bases. CDR3 length equals 16 residues. Germline CDR1 SGHDT, CDR2 YYEEEE. Losses at the gene ends were 4 bases for V and 0 bases for J; bases not matched to a gene: 8.

The rearrangement joins TRBV27 to TRBJ2-2; TRBD1 aligns across 8 bases. The germline gives CDR1 MNHEY, CDR2 SMNVEV (reference sequence). J was trimmed by 6 bases and V by 6 bases; bases with no gene match: 9. CDR3 size: 15 residues. In nucleotides, the CDR3 is TGTGCCAGCAGGGGGCAGGGGGCGATCGCCGGGGAGCTGTTTTTT. Protein product: CASRGQGAIAGELFF.

CDR3 protein: CASRPNRLARTPDTQYF. In DNA form, the CDR3 reads TGTGCCAGCAGGCCTAACAGACTAGCGAGGACGCCAGATACGCAGTATTTT. J is TRBJ2-3 and V is TRBV7-9, with TRBD2 matching over 8 bases. The CDR3 is 17 amino acids. The germline CDR1 and CDR2 sequences are SEHNR and FQNEAQ (reference sequence). After removal of 6 bases from V and 4 bases from J, the junction contained 15 bases not matched to a gene.

The gene calls are TRBV9 and TRBJ1-1; TRBD1 aligns across 9 bases. The CDR3 is 14 residues long. The junction had 7 bases not matched to a gene; V was cut back by 4 bases and J by 6 bases. The germline V gene has CDR1 SGDLS and CDR2 YYNGEE. CDR3 amino acids: CASSRDREAPEAFF. The CDR3 DNA reads as TGTGCCAGCAGCCGGGACAGGGAAGCCCCTGAAGCTTTCTTT.

The chain combines TRBV30 with TRBJ2-2; D might be TRBD1 (5 bases). Trimming pared 0 bases from V and 1 base from J, leaving 15 bases between. The CDR3 loop spans 17 amino acids. Germline values: CDR1 GTSNPN, CDR2 SVGIG (reference sequence). CDR3: CAWSVLWPGLNTGELFF. CDR3 nucleotide sequence: TGTGCCTGGAGTGTACTATGGCCAGGGTTGAACACCGGGGAGCTGTTTTTT. The full variable domain, with the rest looked up from reference TRBV30 and TRBJ2-2, is SQTIHQWPATLVQPVGSPLSLECTVEGTSNPNLYWYRQAAGRGLQLLFYSVGIGQISSEVPQNLSASRPQDRQFILSSKKLLLSDSGFYLCAWSVLWPGLNTGELFFGEGSRLTVL.

CDR3 amino acids: CASSHPGDMSYTF. CDR3 nucleotide sequence: TGCGCCAGCAGCCATCCCGGGGACATGAGCTACACCTTC. This chain uses TRBV4-1 with TRBJ1-2; TRBD1 is a possible D gene (6 bases). V was pared by 3 bases and J by 9 bases, with 14 bases between. This CDR3 region has 13 residues. From germline, CDR1 is MGHRA and CDR2 YSYEKL.

This chain uses TRBV5-4 with TRBJ2-7; 9 bases agree with TRBD2. Losses at the gene ends were 4 bases for V and 0 bases for J; bases not matched to a gene: 5. CDR1 and CDR2 (germline): SGHNT, YYREEE (reference sequence). CDR3 length equals 15 residues. CDR3 coding DNA: TGTGCCAGCAGCCCCGGACTAGCGCGCTCCTACGAGCAGTACTTC. Protein sequence: CASSPGLARSYEQYF.

The chain uses TRBV7-8 and TRBJ1-5; 9 bases are shared with TRBD1. CDR1 is SGHVS and CDR2 is FQNEAQ in the germline V gene. CDR3 length: 13 amino acids. V lost 5 bases and J lost 4; bases outside the gene matches: 0. The CDR3, as DNA: TGTGCCAGCAGCGGGACAGGGAATCAGCCCCAGCATTTT. Translation gives CASSGTGNQPQHF.

The rearrangement links TRBV5-4 to TRBJ1-4, with 9 positions matching TRBD1. CDR1 SGHNT and CDR2 YYREEE come from the germline V gene (reference sequence). V shed 4 bases, J shed 7 bases, and the junction held 5 bases outside the gene matches. CDR3 length: 14 residues. CDR3 in amino acids: CASSLGQGREKLFF. The CDR3, as DNA: TGTGCCAGCAGCCTTGGACAGGGGCGTGAAAAACTGTTTTTT.

This clone was detected only once. The V call is TRBV11-2, the J call TRBJ1-5, with D unresolved. Trimming cost V 1 base and J 4 bases, with 8 bases left between them. The CDR3 spans 14 residues. Germline CDR1 is SGHAT and CDR2 is FQNNGV. CDR3 in DNA: TGTGCCAGCAGCTTAGGCAGAAAAAATCAGCCCCAGCATTTT. Translation: CASSLGRKNQPQHF.